This T cell receptor (beta chain) was identified in a study of patients with pleural tuberculosis. This clonotype appeared many times. V lost 5 bases, J lost 0 bases, and 7 bases lay in between. Germline V gene lookup returns CDR1 LNHDA and CDR2 SQIVND (reference sequence). This CDR3 contains 13 residues. A single record per CDR3 protein comes from TCRdb applying MiXCR to the reads. The data contain under 65,000 distinct CDR3 sequences, 5.5% to 8% of them singletons. This receptor was identified in a human donor with pleural tuberculosis. This sequence joins TRBV19 and TRBJ1-1; no clear D. DNA for the CDR3: TGTGCCAGTAGTTCTACAATGAACACTGAAGCTTTCTTT. Translated, it gives CASSSTMNTEAFF.